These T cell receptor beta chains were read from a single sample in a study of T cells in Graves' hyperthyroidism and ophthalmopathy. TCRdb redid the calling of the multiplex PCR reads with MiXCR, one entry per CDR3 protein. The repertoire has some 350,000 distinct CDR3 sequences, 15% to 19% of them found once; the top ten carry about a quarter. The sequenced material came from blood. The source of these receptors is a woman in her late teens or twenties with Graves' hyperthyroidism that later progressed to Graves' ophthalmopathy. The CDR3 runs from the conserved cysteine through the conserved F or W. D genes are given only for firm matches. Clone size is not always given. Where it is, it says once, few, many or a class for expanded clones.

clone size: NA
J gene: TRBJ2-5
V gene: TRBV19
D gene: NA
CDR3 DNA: TGTGCCAGTAGTAAGAGGGCGTCCGGAGAGACCCAGTACTTC
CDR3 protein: CASSKRASGETQYF

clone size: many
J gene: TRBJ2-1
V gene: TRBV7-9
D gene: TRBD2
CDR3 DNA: TGTGCCAGCAGCCCGGGACTAGCGGTCTCCTACAATGAGCAGTTCTTC
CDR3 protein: CASSPGLAVSYNEQFF

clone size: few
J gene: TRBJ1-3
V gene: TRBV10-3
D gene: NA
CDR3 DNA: TGTGCCATCAGTGAGTCGGCCTTTAAAAACACCATATATTTT
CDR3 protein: CAISESAFKNTIYF

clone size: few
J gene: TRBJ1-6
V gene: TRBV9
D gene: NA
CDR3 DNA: TGTGCCAGCAGCGGTCATAATTCACCCCTCCACTTT
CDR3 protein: CASSGHNSPLHF

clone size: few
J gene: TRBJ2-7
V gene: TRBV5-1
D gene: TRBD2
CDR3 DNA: TGCGCCAGCAGCTTCTTCGGGACTAGCGGGTCCTTAGGGGACGAGCAGTACTTC
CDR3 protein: CASSFFGTSGSLGDEQYF

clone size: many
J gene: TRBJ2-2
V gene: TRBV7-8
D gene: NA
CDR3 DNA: TGTGCCAGCAGCCCCCTCCTCACTGGGGACACCGGGGAGCTGTTTTTT
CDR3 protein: CASSPLLTGDTGELFF

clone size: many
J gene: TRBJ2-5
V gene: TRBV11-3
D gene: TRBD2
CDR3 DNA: TGTGCCAGCAGCTGGGCCCGGACTAGCGGGAGTATGGAGACCCAGTACTTC
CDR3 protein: CASSWARTSGSMETQYF

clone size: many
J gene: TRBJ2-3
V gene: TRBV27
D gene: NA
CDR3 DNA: TGTGCCAGCAGTTTCGGGACAACTAGCACAGATACGCAGTATTTT
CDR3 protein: CASSFGTTSTDTQYF

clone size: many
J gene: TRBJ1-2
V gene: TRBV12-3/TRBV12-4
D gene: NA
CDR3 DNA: TGTGCCAGCGCCAGGGGTGGCTCCACTAACTATGGCTACACCTTC
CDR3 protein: CASARGGSTNYGYTF

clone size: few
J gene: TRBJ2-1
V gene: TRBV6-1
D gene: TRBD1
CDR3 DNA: TGTGCCAGCACTATGACAGGGGCTTACAATGAGCAGTTCTTC
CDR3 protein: CASTMTGAYNEQFF

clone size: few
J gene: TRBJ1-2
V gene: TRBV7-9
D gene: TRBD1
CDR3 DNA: TGTGCCAGCAGCCCCGGACAGGGCGAAACCTTC
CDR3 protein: CASSPGQGETF

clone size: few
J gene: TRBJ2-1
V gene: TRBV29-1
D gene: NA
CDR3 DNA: TGCAGCGTCCCTTTTCGGGGGAGTCAGGACTACAATGAGCAGTTCTTC
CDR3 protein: CSVPFRGSQDYNEQFF

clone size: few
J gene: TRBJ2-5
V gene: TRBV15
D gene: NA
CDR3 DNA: TGTGCCACCAGCATTAGGTTCGGCGTCCAAGAGACCCAGTACTTC
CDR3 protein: CATSIRFGVQETQYF

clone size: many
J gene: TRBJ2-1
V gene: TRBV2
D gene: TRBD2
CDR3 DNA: TGTGCCAGCAGTGAATCTAGCGGGAAGCTTACTGAGCAGTTCTTC
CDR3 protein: CASSESSGKLTEQFF

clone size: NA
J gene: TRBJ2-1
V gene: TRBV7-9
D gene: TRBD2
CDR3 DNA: TGTGCCAGCAGCCTTGGGGCTAGCGGGAGGGTTTCTCGGGGTGAGCAGTTCTTC
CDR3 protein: CASSLGASGRVSRGEQFF

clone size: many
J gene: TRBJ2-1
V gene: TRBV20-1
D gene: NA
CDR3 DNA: TGCAGTGCTAGAGGATCGGACCTCACCCGCGGCTCCTACAATGAGCAGTTCTTC
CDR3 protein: CSARGSDLTRGSYNEQFF

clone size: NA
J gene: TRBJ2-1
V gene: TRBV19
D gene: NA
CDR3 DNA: TGTGCCAGTAGTCTCCAGGGAGTTGGATTTAGGAATGAGCAGTTCTTC
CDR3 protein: CASSLQGVGFRNEQFF

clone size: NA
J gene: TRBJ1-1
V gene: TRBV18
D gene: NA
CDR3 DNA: TGTGCCAGCTCTCCAGCAAACCAGAACACTGAAGCTTTCTTT
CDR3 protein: CASSPANQNTEAFF

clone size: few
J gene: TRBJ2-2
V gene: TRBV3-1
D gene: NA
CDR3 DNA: TGTGCCAGCAGCCAAGCCATAGGGGTAGGGACCGGGGAGCTGTTTTTT
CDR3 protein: CASSQAIGVGTGELFF

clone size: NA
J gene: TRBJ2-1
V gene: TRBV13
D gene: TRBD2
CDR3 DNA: TGTGCCAGCAGCTCCCGGACTAGCGGCGGCTACAATGAGCAGTTCTTC
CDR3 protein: CASSSRTSGGYNEQFF

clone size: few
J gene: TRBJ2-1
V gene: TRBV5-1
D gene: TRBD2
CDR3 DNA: TGCGCCAGCAGCTACAGGACTAGCGGGAGCAATGAGCAGTTCTTC
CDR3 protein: CASSYRTSGSNEQFF

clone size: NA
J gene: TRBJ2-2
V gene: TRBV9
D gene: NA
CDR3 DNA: TGTGCCAGCAGCGTAGTCGAACGCACCGGGGAGCTGTTTTTT
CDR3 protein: CASSVVERTGELFF

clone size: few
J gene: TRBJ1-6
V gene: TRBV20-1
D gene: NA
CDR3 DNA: TGCGGTGCTAGAAAGGGGGATTCACCCCTCCACTTT
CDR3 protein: CGARKGDSPLHF

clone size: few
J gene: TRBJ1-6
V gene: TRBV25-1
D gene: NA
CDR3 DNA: TGTGCCAGCAGTGAAGTCGGCTCCTATAATTCACCCCTCCACTTT
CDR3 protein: CASSEVGSYNSPLHF

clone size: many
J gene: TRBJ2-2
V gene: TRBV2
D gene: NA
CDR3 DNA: TGTGCCAGCAGGCTAGCCCTAGGGGGGACCGGGGAGCTGTTTTTT
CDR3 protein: CASRLALGGTGELFF

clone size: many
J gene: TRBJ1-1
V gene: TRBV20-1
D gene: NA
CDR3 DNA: TGCAGTGCTAGAGTTGGCAGCGAAGCTTTCTTT
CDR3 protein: CSARVGSEAFF

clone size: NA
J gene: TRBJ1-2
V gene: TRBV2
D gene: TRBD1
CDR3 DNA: TGTGCCAGCACCCCAGGGGGCAGGGGCGAATATGGCTACACCTTC
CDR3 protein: CASTPGGRGEYGYTF

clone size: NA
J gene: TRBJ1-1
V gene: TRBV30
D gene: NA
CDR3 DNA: TGTGCCTGGAGTATTAGGGATGAAGCTTTCTTT
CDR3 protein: CAWSIRDEAFF

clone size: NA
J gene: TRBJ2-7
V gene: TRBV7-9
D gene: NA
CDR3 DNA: TGTGCCAGCAGCCCTGCTAGTGTCTACGAGCAGTACTTC
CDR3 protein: CASSPASVYEQYF

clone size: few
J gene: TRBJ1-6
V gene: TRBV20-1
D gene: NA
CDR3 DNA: TGCAGTGCTAGAGCAAGGCACCGTGAAAGTAATTCACCCCTCCACTTT
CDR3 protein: CSARARHRESNSPLHF

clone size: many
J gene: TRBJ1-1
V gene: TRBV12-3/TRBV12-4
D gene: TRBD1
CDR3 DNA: TGTGCCAGCAGTAGCGACAGGGGGCGATGGCCTGAAGCTTTCTTT
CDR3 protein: CASSSDRGRWPEAFF

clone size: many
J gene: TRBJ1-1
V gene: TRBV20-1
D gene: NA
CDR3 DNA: TGCAGTGCTTCGGACGGATTGAACACTGAAGCTTTCTTT
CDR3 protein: CSASDGLNTEAFF

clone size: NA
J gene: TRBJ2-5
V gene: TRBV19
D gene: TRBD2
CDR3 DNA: TGTGCCAGTAGTCCCTTGAGCGGGAGGGATCGAGAGACCCAGTACTTC
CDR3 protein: CASSPLSGRDRETQYF

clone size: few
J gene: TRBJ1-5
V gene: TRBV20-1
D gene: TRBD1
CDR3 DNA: TGCAGTGCTATCGGGACAGGGCGTCAGCCCCAGCATTTT
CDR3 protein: CSAIGTGRQPQHF

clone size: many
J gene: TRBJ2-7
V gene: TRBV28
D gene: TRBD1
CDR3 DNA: TGTGCCAGCAGTGCCGGGACAGGGCGCTTTCGCCGACACAAGGGGAACGAGCAGTACTTC
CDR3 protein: CASSAGTGRFRRHKGNEQYF

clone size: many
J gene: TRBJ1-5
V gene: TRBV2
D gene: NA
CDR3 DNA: TGTGCCAGCAGTGATCAGGAGGGGCGGCCCCAGCATTTT
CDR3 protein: CASSDQEGRPQHF

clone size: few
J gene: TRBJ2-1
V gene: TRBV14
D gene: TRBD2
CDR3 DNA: TGTGCCAGCAGCCAAGATAGGGCTAGCGGGAGGGTTGAGCAGTTCTTC
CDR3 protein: CASSQDRASGRVEQFF

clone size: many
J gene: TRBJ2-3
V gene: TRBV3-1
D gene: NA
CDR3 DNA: TGTGCCAGCAGCCAAGCAGAACGGGAAATGGTCACAGATACGCAGTATTTT
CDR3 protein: CASSQAEREMVTDTQYF

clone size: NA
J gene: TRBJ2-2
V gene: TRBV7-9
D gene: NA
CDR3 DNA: TGTGCCAGCAGCCCCCCCGGGCGGGGTCCGAACACCGGGGAGCTGTTTTTT
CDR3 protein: CASSPPGRGPNTGELFF

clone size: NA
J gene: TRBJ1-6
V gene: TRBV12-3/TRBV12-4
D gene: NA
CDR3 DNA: TGTGCCAGCAGTTCCTCGCAGGGATGGAATTCACCCCTCCACTTT
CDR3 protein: CASSSSQGWNSPLHF

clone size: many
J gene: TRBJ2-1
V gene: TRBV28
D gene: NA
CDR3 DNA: TGTGCCAGCAGTACAGGATACAATGAGCAGTTCTTC
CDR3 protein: CASSTGYNEQFF